Below, 5 T cell receptor beta chains from the same sample are listed, as sequenced in a study of blood T cell repertoires in COVID-19. Libraries were prepared by immunoSEQ multiplex PCR; TCRdb keeps only in-frame clonotypes and omits some of them. The table has 85,000 to 100,000 clones, roughly 80% seen once; the top ten hold approximately 8.7%. The sample taken for sequencing was peripheral blood. Receptor source: a man aged 50 to 59 who had recovered from COVID-19.

The chain carries TRBV20-1 and TRBJ2-5; a weak D match, TRBD1 (6 bases). CDR1 is DFQATT and CDR2 is SNEGSKA in the germline V gene (reference sequence). V shed 3 bases and J shed 8 bases, with 22 bases lying between them. The CDR3 extends over 15 amino acids. In DNA, the CDR3 is TGCAGTGCTAGTCCATCCCCGGGCAGGGGTGACACCCAGTACTTC. Protein product: CSASPSPGRGDTQYF.

The chain combines TRBV30 with TRBJ2-7, with D perhaps TRBD1 (5 bases). CDR1 is GTSNPN and CDR2 is SVGIG in the germline V gene (reference sequence). The V gene lost 0 bases and the J gene lost 6 bases, with 12 bases spanning the gap. The CDR3 spans 13 residues. The chain's CDR3 is CAWSVGVKSEQYF. CDR3 DNA sequence: TGTGCCTGGAGTGTAGGGGTAAAAAGCGAGCAGTACTTC. The complete variable domain, with remaining parts taken from reference TRBV30 and TRBJ2-7, reads SQTIHQWPATLVQPVGSPLSLECTVEGTSNPNLYWYRQAAGRGLQLLFYSVGIGQISSEVPQNLSASRPQDRQFILSSKKLLLSDSGFYLCAWSVGVKSEQYFGPGTRLTVT.

The chain is built from TRBV5-5 and TRBJ2-1; D is possibly TRBD1 (7 bases). CDR1 and CDR2 (germline): SGHKS, YYEKEE (reference sequence). The V gene lost 5 bases and the J gene lost 0 bases, with 12 bases spanning the gap. This CDR3 region has 15 residues. The DNA for the CDR3 is TGTGCCAGCAGGAGACAGGGACTCTCCTACAATGAGCAGTTCTTC. Its protein product is CASRRQGLSYNEQFF.

This chain connects TRBV14 to TRBJ2-7; TRBD2 is a possible D gene (5 bases). Germline V gene sequence: CDR1 SGHDN, CDR2 FVKESK. The CDR3 has 13 residues. V gave up 4 bases and J gave up 3 bases, with 10 bases separating them. In DNA, the CDR3 is TGTGCCAGCAGCCGGTTCCGGGGCTACGAGCAGTACTTC. It yields the protein CASSRFRGYEQYF.

The rearrangement joins TRBV28 to TRBJ2-7; D is possibly TRBD2 (5 bases). The length of the CDR3 is 13 residues. Germline values: CDR1 MDHEN, CDR2 SYDVKM. V lost 3 bases, J lost 5 bases, and 11 bases lay in between. CDR3 loop: CASSLSRANEQYF. In nucleotides, the CDR3 is TGTGCCAGCAGTTTGTCGAGGGCCAACGAGCAGTACTTC.